This note documents a single TCR beta chain sequence. The data were obtained in a study of cytomegalovirus exposure and HLA in healthy donors. The PCR employed 60 Vbeta primers together with 13 Jbeta primers. The table came from immunoSEQ multiplex PCR; TCRdb's copy has only in-frame clones and leaves some out. The sample holds 150,000 to 200,000 clones, 70% to 80% seen once. Trimming at V came to 0 bases and at J to 4 bases, leaving 6 bases not matched to a gene. Germline-derived CDR1 and CDR2 are LGHNA and YSLEER. This CDR3 contains 17 residues. The source material was PBMCs. The source is a woman younger than 45 in good health and CMV-seropositive. This chain links TRBV4-3 with TRBJ2-3, with 11 bases lining up with TRBD1. The chain's CDR3 is CASSQDWRGQGADTQYF. In DNA form, the CDR3 reads TGCGCCAGCAGCCAAGATTGGAGGGGACAGGGGGCAGATACGCAGTATTTT.